The 9 T cell receptor beta chains reported below all come from one sample, sequenced in a study of cytomegalovirus exposure and HLA in healthy donors. Vbeta (60) and Jbeta (13) primers were used in the PCR. The method was immunoSEQ multiplex PCR; TCRdb's version includes in-frame clones alone and lacks a portion of them. This sample carries just over 150,000 clones, around 84% of them seen once, and the ten largest clones take roughly 1.9%. Specimen: PBMCs. These receptors were taken from a man younger than 35 in good health and CMV-seronegative.

The chain employs TRBV15 and TRBJ2-1; D not certain. Per the germline V gene, CDR1 is LNHNV and CDR2 is YYDKDF (reference sequence). This CDR3 spans 14 amino acids. V was trimmed by 9 bases and J by 0 bases, leaving 12 bases between them. The DNA of the CDR3 is TGTGCCACGCGGTCCCTCGGCTCCTACAATGAGCAGTTCTTC. Protein: CATRSLGSYNEQFF.

The V and J genes are TRBV10-2 and TRBJ2-7; TRBD1 matches at 7 bases. CDR1 and CDR2 (germline): WSHSY, SAAADI. V gave up 10 bases and J gave up 1 base; unmatched junction bases: 7. This CDR3 contains 13 residues. The CDR3 nucleotides read TGCGCCACTCGACGGGACAGATCCTACGAGCAGTACTTC. Its translation is CATRRDRSYEQYF.

The CDR3 protein is CASMAGLAKNIQYF. The DNA for the CDR3 is TGCGCCAGCATGGCGGGCCTAGCCAAAAACATTCAGTACTTC. V is TRBV5-1 and J is TRBJ2-4; D possibly corresponds to TRBD2 (5 bases). CDR1 and CDR2 from the germline V gene are SGHRS and YFSETQ. With 6 bases removed from V and 0 bases from J, the gap between germline ends came to 10 bases. CDR3 length: 14 residues.

This clone occurred a few times. The chain carries TRBV2 and TRBJ1-3, with a possible D match to TRBD1 (6 bases). V lost 2 bases, J lost 7 bases, and 12 bases lay in between. The CDR3 spans 14 residues. The V gene's germline CDR1 is SNHLY and CDR2 FYNNEI. The chain's CDR3 is CASSEQGPWNTIYF. CDR3 DNA sequence: TGTGCCAGCAGTGAACAGGGGCCGTGGAACACCATATATTTT.

This chain uses TRBV7-8 with TRBJ2-7, with D perhaps TRBD1 (6 bases). The CDR3 runs to 15 residues. The germline gives CDR1 SGHVS, CDR2 FQNEAQ. V lost 4 bases to trimming and J lost 5 bases, with 18 bases between them. This chain's CDR3 is CASSSGTPSLHEQYF. The CDR3, as DNA: TGTGCCAGCAGCTCCGGGACACCAAGCCTCCACGAGCAGTACTTC.

The chain couples TRBV4-1 to TRBJ1-2; D not certain. Trimming removed 1 base from V and 0 bases from J, with 9 bases in between. Germline V gene data show CDR1 as MGHRA and CDR2 as YSYEKL. This CDR3 is 15 amino acids long. The CDR3 sequence is CASSQGRTANYGYTF. The CDR3 nucleotides read TGCGCCAGCAGCCAAGGCCGTACAGCTAACTATGGCTACACCTTC.

This chain connects TRBV10-3 to TRBJ1-2, with D uncertain. CDR3 length: 15 amino acids. V dropped 0 bases and J dropped 0 bases, with 8 bases sitting between them. Germline CDR1 is ENHRY and CDR2 is SYGVKD. Here the CDR3 DNA reads TGTGCCATCAGTGAGTCGGGCAGCACTAACTATGGCTACACCTTC. Its translation: CAISESGSTNYGYTF.

V is TRBV29-1 and J is TRBJ1-2; 8 bases agree with TRBD1. J lost 2 bases, V lost 7 bases, and 12 bases had no gene match. CDR1 and CDR2 from the germline V gene are SQVTM and ANQGSEA. The CDR3 consists of 15 residues. CDR3 in amino acids: CSGWTGPSPNYGYTF. In DNA, the CDR3 is TGCAGCGGATGGACAGGGCCGAGCCCCAACTATGGCTACACCTTC.

The V call is TRBV4-1, the J call TRBJ2-6; tentative D call: TRBD2 (6 bases). Germline V gene lookup returns CDR1 MGHRA and CDR2 YSYEKL. The CDR3 spans 16 residues. V was clipped by 4 bases and J by 3 bases, with 13 bases between them. The CDR3 DNA sequence: TGCGCCAGCAGCCGGTCTCGGGGGAATGGGGCCAACGTCCTGACTTTC. It yields the protein CASSRSRGNGANVLTF.